This T cell receptor (beta chain) comes out of a study of cytomegalovirus exposure and HLA in healthy donors. This CDR3 is built from 14 residues. CDR1 is MDHEN, CDR2 SYDVKM, per germline. The V end was cut by 3 bases, the J end by 5 bases, with 13 bases between. PCR primers comprised 60 Vbeta and 13 Jbeta primers. Sequencing used immunoSEQ multiplex PCR; TCRdb keeps in-frame clones, though not all of them. The table lists 100,000 to 120,000 clones, approximately 84% of them singletons. This rearrangement joins TRBV28 to TRBJ2-5; possible D gene TRBD2, 7 bases. The sample consisted of PBMCs. This clonotype was sampled from a man in his forties in good health and CMV-seronegative. For the CDR3, the DNA is TGTGCCAGCAGTTTTTCGGGGGGCGGTGAGACCCAGTACTTC. Its protein is CASSFSGGGETQYF. Complete variable domain (other parts from reference TRBV28 and TRBJ2-5): DVKVTQSSRYLVKRTGEKVFLECVQDMDHENMFWYRQDPGLGLRLIYFSYDVKMKEKGDIPEGYSVSREKKERFSLILESASTNQTSMYLCASSFSGGGETQYFGPGTRLLVL.